The rows below give T cell receptor beta chains drawn from one sample of a study of precursors of human CD4 cytotoxic T cells. TCRdb fed the reads into MiXCR, producing one record per CDR3 protein. The sample data list dozens of distinct CDR3 sequences. The specimen was memory CD4+ T cells from blood (PBMCs). The receptors were sampled from a human donor in good health. Both conserved end residues are part of each CDR3. A D gene is named only where the DNA matches it firmly. Size is omitted from some rows. Given values are once, few, many or a class for expanded clones.

d_gene: .
abundance: .
j_gene: TRBJ2-5
v_gene: TRBV27
CDR3aa: CASSSWGLSTQYF
CDR3nt: TGTGCCAGCAGCTCGTGGGGGTTATCGACCCAGTACTTC

d_gene: .
abundance: .
j_gene: TRBJ1-5
v_gene: TRBV2
CDR3aa: CASSVQGYDQPQHF
CDR3nt: TGTGCCAGCAGTGTACAGGGTTACGATCAGCCCCAGCATTTT

d_gene: .
abundance: .
j_gene: TRBJ2-6
v_gene: TRBV4-1
CDR3aa: CASRPGAAGANVLTF
CDR3nt: TGCGCCAGCAGACCAGGGGCGGCTGGGGCCAACGTCCTGACTTTC

d_gene: .
abundance: once
j_gene: TRBJ2-3
v_gene: TRBV29-1
CDR3aa: CSVGRSADTQYF
CDR3nt: TGCAGCGTTGGAAGGAGTGCAGATACGCAGTATTTT

d_gene: TRBD1
abundance: few
j_gene: TRBJ2-3
v_gene: TRBV7-9
CDR3aa: CASSQPGQGSSDTQYF
CDR3nt: TGTGCCAGCAGCCAGCCGGGACAGGGTTCTTCTGACACGCAGTATTTT

d_gene: .
abundance: few
j_gene: TRBJ2-1
v_gene: TRBV7-2
CDR3aa: CASSSRGGAYNEQFF
CDR3nt: TGTGCCAGCAGCAGCAGGGGGGGGGCCTACAATGAGCAGTTCTTC

d_gene: .
abundance: .
j_gene: TRBJ2-2
v_gene: TRBV7-2
CDR3aa: CASSSRGTGELFF
CDR3nt: TGTGCCAGCAGCTCACGGGGCACCGGGGAGCTGTTTTTT

d_gene: TRBD1
abundance: once
j_gene: TRBJ1-4
v_gene: TRBV6-5
CDR3aa: CASSYSPGQGRSGEKLFF
CDR3nt: TGTGCCAGCAGTTACTCCCCAGGACAGGGGAGATCGGGCGAAAAACTGTTTTTT

d_gene: .
abundance: .
j_gene: TRBJ1-6
v_gene: TRBV10-2
CDR3aa: CASSERAYNSPLHF
CDR3nt: TGCGCCAGCAGTGAACGGGCTTATAATTCACCCCTCCACTTT

d_gene: .
abundance: .
j_gene: TRBJ2-7
v_gene: TRBV5-6
CDR3aa: CASSSTRQYEQYF
CDR3nt: TGTGCCAGCAGCTCGACTAGACAGTACGAGCAGTACTTC

d_gene: TRBD1
abundance: .
j_gene: TRBJ2-3
v_gene: TRBV5-4
CDR3aa: CASVRTPDRGTDTQYF
CDR3nt: TGTGCCAGCGTCAGGACGCCGGACAGGGGTACAGATACGCAGTATTTT

d_gene: .
abundance: .
j_gene: TRBJ2-1
v_gene: TRBV3-1
CDR3aa: CASSQDPQGRYNEQFF
CDR3nt: TGTGCCAGCAGCCAAGATCCGCAGGGGCGGTACAATGAGCAGTTCTTC

d_gene: TRBD2
abundance: .
j_gene: TRBJ2-1
v_gene: TRBV29-1
CDR3aa: CSVEQRGGRYNEQFF
CDR3nt: TGCAGCGTTGAGCAGCGGGGGGGACGCTACAATGAGCAGTTCTTC

d_gene: .
abundance: .
j_gene: TRBJ1-5
v_gene: TRBV3-1
CDR3aa: CASSQVRDQPQHF
CDR3nt: TGTGCCAGCAGCCAAGTTCGAGATCAGCCCCAGCATTTT

d_gene: .
abundance: .
j_gene: TRBJ2-1
v_gene: TRBV11-2
CDR3aa: CASSLVQGRQFF
CDR3nt: TGTGCCAGCAGCTTAGTCCAGGGTCGGCAGTTCTTC

d_gene: TRBD2
abundance: .
j_gene: TRBJ2-3
v_gene: TRBV4-1
CDR3aa: CASSIDSTSGSGDTQYF
CDR3nt: TGCGCCAGCAGCATTGATTCGACTAGCGGGAGCGGAGATACGCAGTATTTT

d_gene: TRBD2
abundance: .
j_gene: TRBJ2-3
v_gene: TRBV7-9
CDR3aa: CASSLAPDSGSTDTQYF
CDR3nt: TGTGCCAGCAGCTTAGCGCCAGATAGCGGGTCCACAGATACGCAGTATTTT

d_gene: TRBD1
abundance: few
j_gene: TRBJ1-1
v_gene: TRBV7-9
CDR3aa: CASRSTGDTEAFF
CDR3nt: TGTGCCAGCAGGTCGACAGGGGACACTGAAGCTTTCTTT

d_gene: .
abundance: .
j_gene: TRBJ1-1
v_gene: TRBV4-1
CDR3aa: CASSQAVGQGLTEAFF
CDR3nt: TGCGCCAGCAGCCAAGCGGTAGGGCAGGGTCTCACTGAAGCTTTCTTT

d_gene: TRBD2
abundance: .
j_gene: TRBJ2-2
v_gene: TRBV18
CDR3aa: CASSLFLRTSGTTGELFF
CDR3nt: TGTGCCAGCTCACTTTTCCTTCGGACTAGCGGGACTACCGGGGAGCTGTTTTTT

d_gene: .
abundance: .
j_gene: TRBJ2-6
v_gene: TRBV6-5
CDR3aa: CASSRPGRTSGANVLTF
CDR3nt: TGTGCCAGCAGTCGCCCGGGACGTACCTCTGGGGCCAACGTCCTGACTTTC

d_gene: TRBD2
abundance: .
j_gene: TRBJ2-1
v_gene: TRBV2
CDR3aa: CASSRLAAANEQFF
CDR3nt: TGTGCCAGCAGTCGACTAGCGGCTGCTAATGAGCAGTTCTTC

d_gene: .
abundance: .
j_gene: TRBJ2-7
v_gene: TRBV29-1
CDR3aa: CSGGTQYEQYF
CDR3nt: TGCAGCGGTGGGACCCAATACGAGCAGTACTTC

d_gene: TRBD2
abundance: once
j_gene: TRBJ2-2
v_gene: TRBV3-1
CDR3aa: CASSQRLAVTGELFF
CDR3nt: TGTGCCAGCAGCCAACGACTAGCGGTCACCGGGGAGCTGTTTTTT